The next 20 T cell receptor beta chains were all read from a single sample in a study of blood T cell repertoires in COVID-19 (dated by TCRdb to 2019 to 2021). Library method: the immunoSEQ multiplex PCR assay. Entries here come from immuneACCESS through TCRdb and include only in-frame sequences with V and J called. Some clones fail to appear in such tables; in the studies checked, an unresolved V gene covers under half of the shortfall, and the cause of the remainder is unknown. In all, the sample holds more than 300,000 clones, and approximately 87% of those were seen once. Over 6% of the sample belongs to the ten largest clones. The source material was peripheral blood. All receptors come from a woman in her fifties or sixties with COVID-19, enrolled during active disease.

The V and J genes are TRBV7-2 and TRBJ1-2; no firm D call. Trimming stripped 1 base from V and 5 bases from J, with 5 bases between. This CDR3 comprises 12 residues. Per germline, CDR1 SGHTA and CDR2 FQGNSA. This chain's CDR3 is CASSLVAYGYTF. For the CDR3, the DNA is TGTGCCAGCAGCTTAGTAGCGTATGGCTACACCTTC.

The CDR3 loop is CATSDADGWSSGRQQQYEQYF. CDR3 nucleotides: TGTGCCACCAGTGACGCGGACGGATGGAGTAGCGGGAGGCAACAACAGTACGAGCAGTACTTC. V usage is TRBV24-1 and J usage is TRBJ2-7; TRBD2 matches 10 bases. The CDR3 totals 21 residues. The germline V gene has CDR1 KGHDR and CDR2 SFDVKD. Trimming cost V 4 bases and J 4 bases; bases outside gene matches: 24.

CDR3 residues: CASRGLGQGEGYTF. As DNA, the CDR3 is TGTGCCAGCAGGGGGCTCGGACAGGGGGAAGGCTACACCTTC. V is TRBV6-5 and J is TRBJ1-2; the match to TRBD1 covers 10 bases. The CDR3 has 14 residues. CDR1 MNHEY and CDR2 SVGAGI come from the germline V gene. V dropped 6 bases and J dropped 8; count of bases not matched to a gene: 9.

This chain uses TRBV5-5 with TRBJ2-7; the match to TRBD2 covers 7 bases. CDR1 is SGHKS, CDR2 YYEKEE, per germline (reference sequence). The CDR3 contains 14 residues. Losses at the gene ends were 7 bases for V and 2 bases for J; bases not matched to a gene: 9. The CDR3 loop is CASGLAGAPYEQYF. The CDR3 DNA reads TGTGCCAGCGGATTAGCGGGTGCGCCCTACGAGCAGTACTTC. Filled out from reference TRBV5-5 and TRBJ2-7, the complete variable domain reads DAGVTQSPTHLIKTRGQQVTLRCSPISGHKSVSWYQQVLGQGPQFIFQYYEKEERGRGNFPDRFSARQFPNYSSELNVNALLLGDSALYLCASGLAGAPYEQYFGPGTRLTVT.

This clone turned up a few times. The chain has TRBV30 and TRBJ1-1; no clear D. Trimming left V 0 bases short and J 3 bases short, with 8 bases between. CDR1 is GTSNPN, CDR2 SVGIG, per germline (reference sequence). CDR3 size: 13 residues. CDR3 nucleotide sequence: TGTGCCTGGAGTGTACGGGGTTACACTGAAGCTTTCTTT. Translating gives CAWSVRGYTEAFF.

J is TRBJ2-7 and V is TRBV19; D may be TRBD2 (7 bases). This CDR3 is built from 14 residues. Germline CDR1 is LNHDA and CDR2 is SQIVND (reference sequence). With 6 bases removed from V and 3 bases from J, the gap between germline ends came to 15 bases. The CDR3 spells CASSEGRGLYEQYF. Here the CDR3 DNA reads TGTGCCAGTAGCGAGGGGCGGGGGCTCTACGAGCAGTACTTC.

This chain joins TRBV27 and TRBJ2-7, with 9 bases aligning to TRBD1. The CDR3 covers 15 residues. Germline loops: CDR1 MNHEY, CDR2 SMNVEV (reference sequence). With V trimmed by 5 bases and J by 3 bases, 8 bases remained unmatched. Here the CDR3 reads CASSPGTGILYEQYF. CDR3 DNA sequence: TGTGCCAGCAGTCCCGGGACAGGGATCCTCTACGAGCAGTACTTC.

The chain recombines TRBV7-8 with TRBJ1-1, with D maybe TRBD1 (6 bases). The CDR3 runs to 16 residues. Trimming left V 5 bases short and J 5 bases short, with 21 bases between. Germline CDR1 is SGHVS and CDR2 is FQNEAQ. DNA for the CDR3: TGTGCCAGCAGCGGCCGAGGCAGGGGTATCTCTACTGAAGCTTTCTTT. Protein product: CASSGRGRGISTEAFF.

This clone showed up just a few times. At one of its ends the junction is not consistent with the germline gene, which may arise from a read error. CDR3 DNA: TGTGCTAGCAGTTTCGGACTAGCGGAAATCAATGAGCAGTTCTTC. Translated, it gives CASSFGLAEINEQFF. V usage is TRBV7-7 and J usage is TRBJ2-1; 10 bases map to TRBD2. Per the germline V gene, CDR1 is SSHAT and CDR2 is FNYEAQ (reference sequence). The length of the CDR3 is 15 residues.

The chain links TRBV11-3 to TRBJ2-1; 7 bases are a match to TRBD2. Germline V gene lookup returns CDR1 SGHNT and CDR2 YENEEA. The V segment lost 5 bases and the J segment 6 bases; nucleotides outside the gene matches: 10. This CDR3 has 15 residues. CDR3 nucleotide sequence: TGTGCCAGCAGCCCCACCGGGACTACTTCCAATGAGCAGTTCTTC. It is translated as CASSPTGTTSNEQFF.

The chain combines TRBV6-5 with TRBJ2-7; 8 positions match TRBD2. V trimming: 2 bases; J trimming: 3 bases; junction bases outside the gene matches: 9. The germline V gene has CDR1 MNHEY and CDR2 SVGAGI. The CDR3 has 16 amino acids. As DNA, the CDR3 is TGTGCCAGCAGTTACGGTGGGAGCGGGAGAATCTACGAGCAGTACTTC. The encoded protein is CASSYGGSGRIYEQYF.

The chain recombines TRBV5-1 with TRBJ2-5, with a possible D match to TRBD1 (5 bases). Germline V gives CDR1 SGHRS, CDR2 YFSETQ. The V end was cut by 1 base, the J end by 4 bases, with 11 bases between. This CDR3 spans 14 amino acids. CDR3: CASSLSSQGETQYF. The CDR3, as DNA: TGCGCCAGCAGCTTGAGTTCCCAGGGAGAGACCCAGTACTTC. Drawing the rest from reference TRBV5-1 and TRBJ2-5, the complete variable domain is KAGVTQTPRYLIKTRGQQVTLSCSPISGHRSVSWYQQTPGQGLQFLFEYFSETQRNKGNFPGRFSGRQFSNSRSEMNVSTLELGDSALYLCASSLSSQGETQYFGPGTRLLVL.

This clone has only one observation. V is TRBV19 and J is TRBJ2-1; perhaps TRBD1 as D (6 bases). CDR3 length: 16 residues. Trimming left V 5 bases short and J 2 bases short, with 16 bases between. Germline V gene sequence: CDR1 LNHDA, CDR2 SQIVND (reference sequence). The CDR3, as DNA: TGTGCCAGTAGTTCGGGTAGAACAGGGCCCTACAATGAGCAGTTCTTC. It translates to CASSSGRTGPYNEQFF. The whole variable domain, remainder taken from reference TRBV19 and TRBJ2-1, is DGGITQSPKYLFRKEGQNVTLSCEQNLNHDAMYWYRQDPGQGLRLIYYSQIVNDFQKGDIAEGYSVSREKKESFPLTVTSAQKNPTAFYLCASSSGRTGPYNEQFFGPGTRLTVL.

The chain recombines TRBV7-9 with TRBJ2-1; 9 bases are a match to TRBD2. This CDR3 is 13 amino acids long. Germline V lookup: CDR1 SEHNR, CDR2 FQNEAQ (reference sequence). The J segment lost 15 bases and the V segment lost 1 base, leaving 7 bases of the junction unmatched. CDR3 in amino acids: CASSLETSGEGFF. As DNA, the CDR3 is TGTGCCAGCAGCTTAGAGACTAGCGGAGAAGGGTTCTTC.

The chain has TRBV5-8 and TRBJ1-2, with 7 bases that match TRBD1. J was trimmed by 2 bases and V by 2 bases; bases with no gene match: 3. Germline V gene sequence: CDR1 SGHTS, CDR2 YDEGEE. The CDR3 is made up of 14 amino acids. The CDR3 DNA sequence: TGTGCCAGCAGCTTCCGGGACAGAAACTATGGCTACACCTTC. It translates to CASSFRDRNYGYTF.

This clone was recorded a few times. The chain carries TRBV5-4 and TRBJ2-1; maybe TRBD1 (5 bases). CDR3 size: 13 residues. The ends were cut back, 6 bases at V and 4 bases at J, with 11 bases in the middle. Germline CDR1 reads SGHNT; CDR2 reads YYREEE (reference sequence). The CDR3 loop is CASNSDTYNEQFF. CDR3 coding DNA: TGTGCCAGCAACTCGGACACTTACAATGAGCAGTTCTTC.

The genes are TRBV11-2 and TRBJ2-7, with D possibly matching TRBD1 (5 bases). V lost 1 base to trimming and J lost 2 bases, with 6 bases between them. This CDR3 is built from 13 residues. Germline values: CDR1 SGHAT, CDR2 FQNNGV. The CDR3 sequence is CASSLAGTYEQYF. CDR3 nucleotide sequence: TGTGCCAGCAGCTTAGCAGGGACCTACGAGCAGTACTTC.

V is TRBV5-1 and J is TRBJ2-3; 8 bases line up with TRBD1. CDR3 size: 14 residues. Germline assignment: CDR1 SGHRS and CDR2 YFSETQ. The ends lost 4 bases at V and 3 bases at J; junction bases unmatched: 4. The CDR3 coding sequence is TGCGCCAGCAGCCTCAGGACAGGGACAGATACGCAGTATTTT. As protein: CASSLRTGTDTQYF. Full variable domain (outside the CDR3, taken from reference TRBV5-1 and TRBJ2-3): KAGVTQTPRYLIKTRGQQVTLSCSPISGHRSVSWYQQTPGQGLQFLFEYFSETQRNKGNFPGRFSGRQFSNSRSEMNVSTLELGDSALYLCASSLRTGTDTQYFGPGTRLTVL.

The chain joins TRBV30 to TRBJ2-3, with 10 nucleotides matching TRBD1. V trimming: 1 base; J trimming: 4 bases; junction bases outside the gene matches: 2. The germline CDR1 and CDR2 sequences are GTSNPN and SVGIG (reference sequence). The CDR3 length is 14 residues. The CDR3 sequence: CAWSAGQGSDTQYF. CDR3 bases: TGTGCCTGGAGTGCGGGACAGGGGTCAGATACGCAGTATTTT.

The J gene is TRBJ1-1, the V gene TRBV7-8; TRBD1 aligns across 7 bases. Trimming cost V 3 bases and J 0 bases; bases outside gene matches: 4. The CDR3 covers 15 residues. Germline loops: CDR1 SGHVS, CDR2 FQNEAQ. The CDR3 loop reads CASSLEDRLNTEAFF. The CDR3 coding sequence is TGTGCCAGCAGCTTGGAGGACAGGTTGAACACTGAAGCTTTCTTT. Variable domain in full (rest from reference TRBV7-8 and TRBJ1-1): GAGVSQSPRYKVAKRGQDVALRCDPISGHVSLFWYQQALGQGPEFLTYFQNEAQLDKSGLPSDRFFAERPEGSVSTLKIQRTQQEDSAVYLCASSLEDRLNTEAFFGQGTRLTVV.